These 3 T cell receptor beta chains were sequenced from one sample in a study of T cell responses to AZD1222 COVID-19 vaccine. Using immunoSEQ multiplex PCR, the repertoire was profiled, and TCRdb retains in-frame clones only, with some absent. The repertoire holds 70,000 to 95,000 clones, with roughly nine tenths as singletons. The source was peripheral blood, collected 28 days after the second AZD1222 dose. The receptor set was obtained from an adult who received the AZD1222 COVID-19 vaccine.

V is TRBV25-1 and J is TRBJ1-2, with 8 positions matching TRBD1. The ends lost 2 bases at V and 2 bases at J; junction bases unmatched: 10. This CDR3 contains 17 residues. The germline CDR1 and CDR2 sequences are MGHDK and SYGVNS. The CDR3 bases are TGTGCCAGCAGTGAAAGTGGACAGGGTTGGCTAAACTATGGCTACACCTTC. It yields the protein CASSESGQGWLNYGYTF.

The genes are TRBV12-3 or TRBV12-4 and TRBJ1-1; no definite D call. The CDR3 is 11 residues long. Trimming took 2 bases from V and 8 from J, leaving 6 bases between them. CDR3 in DNA: TGTGCCAGCAGTTTATCCGGGGAAGCTTTCTTT. It codes for CASSLSGEAFF.

V gene TRBV29-1 combines with J gene TRBJ2-1; D gene ambiguous. V lost 6 bases, J lost 5 bases, and 14 bases lay in between. The CDR3 runs 13 residues. The germline gives CDR1 SQVTM, CDR2 ANQGSEA. CDR3 DNA sequence: TGCAGCGTCGGAACCGGACGCCACAATGAGCAGTTCTTC. Translating it yields CSVGTGRHNEQFF.